These T cell receptor beta chains were read from a single sample in a study of shared clonotypes between healthy human individuals. The table came from immunoSEQ multiplex PCR; TCRdb's copy has only in-frame clones and leaves some out. The sample yields 1.5 million to 1.9 million clones, approximately 98% seen once. The source material was naive CD4+ T cells sorted from blood. These receptors were obtained from a man under 40 in good health. CDR3s include the opening cysteine and the closing phenylalanine or tryptophan. D genes are given only for firm matches. The size of a clone is reported for some rows only, either as once, few or many, or as a class for expanded clones.

CDR3nt	CDR3aa	d_gene	v_gene	j_gene	abundance
TGTGCCAGCAGCACCGGGGGGACTGAAGCTTTCTTT	CASSTGGTEAFF	NA	TRBV7-9	TRBJ1-1	NA
TGTGCCAGCAGCTTACAGGGGACTAGCGGGAGTTTCGAGCAGTACTTC	CASSLQGTSGSFEQYF	TRBD2	TRBV13	TRBJ2-7	NA
TGTGCCAGCTCACCACGGCAGGGCATGTACGAGCAGTACTTC	CASSPRQGMYEQYF	NA	TRBV18	TRBJ2-7	NA
TGTGCCAGCTCACCAGTAGCGGGAGAGGACAATGAGCAGTTCTTC	CASSPVAGEDNEQFF	TRBD2	TRBV18	TRBJ2-1	NA
TGTGCCAGCAGTCCCTCCCGCGGGGCCGGCTCCCACTACACCTTC	CASSPSRGAGSHYTF	NA	TRBV2	TRBJ1-2	once
TGTGCCAGTAGTATTAGCGGGAGGACCAATGAGCAGTTCTTC	CASSISGRTNEQFF	TRBD2	TRBV19	TRBJ2-1	once
TGTGCCAGCAGTTTACCGGGACTAGCGGGAGCCGGGGAGCTGTTTTTT	CASSLPGLAGAGELFF	TRBD2	TRBV28	TRBJ2-2	NA
TGTGCCTGGAGGGCAGGGACAGTCTATGGCTACACCTTC	CAWRAGTVYGYTF	TRBD1	TRBV30	TRBJ1-2	once
TGTGCCAGCAGCTTAGCGACCCGAGGGGAGACCCAGTACTTC	CASSLATRGETQYF	NA	TRBV7-2	TRBJ2-5	once
TGCGCCAGCAGCTTTACTAGCGGGGGCTCCTACAATGAGCAGTTCTTC	CASSFTSGGSYNEQFF	TRBD2	TRBV5-1	TRBJ2-1	NA
TGCAGCGTTGCAACTGGGACTAGCGATGGTACGCAGTATTTT	CSVATGTSDGTQYF	TRBD2	TRBV29-1	TRBJ2-3	NA
TGCGCCAGCAGCTTGGCCGTACAGTCGAACACTGAAGCTTTCTTT	CASSLAVQSNTEAFF	NA	TRBV5-1	TRBJ1-1	NA
TGTGCCAGCAGTGCCCCTTTTTATCAGCCCCAGCATTTT	CASSAPFYQPQHF	NA	TRBV2	TRBJ1-5	NA